One and the same sample provided the 10 T cell receptor beta chains below, sequenced in a study of spatial heterogeneity in lung cancer. One entry per CDR3 protein, called by TCRdb with MiXCR from the 5' RACE reads. The table shows under 45,000 distinct CDR3 sequences, with just over 7.5% occurring only once. Time point denoted: blood at routine non-recurrence follow-up after resection. The sequencing here drew on PBMCs, taken at follow-up. The receptor source for this set is a male donor with early-stage non-small cell lung cancer.

This clonotype was recorded many times. The rearrangement uses TRBV28 and TRBJ1-1; D gene unclear. Germline V CDR1 and CDR2: MDHEN, SYDVKM. The V gene lost 7 bases and the J gene lost 1 base, with 16 bases spanning the gap. The CDR3 runs 15 residues. CDR3 nucleotides: TGTGCCAGCATACGGGGAGCTTCGGGGAACACTGAAGCTTTCTTT. Protein product: CASIRGASGNTEAFF.

This clonotype was counted ten times or more. The chain carries TRBV2 and TRBJ1-1; 7 bases are a match to TRBD1. After removal of 6 bases from V and 1 base from J, the junction contained 11 bases not matched to a gene. The CDR3 covers 16 residues. Germline loops: CDR1 SNHLY, CDR2 FYNNEI. CDR3 in amino acids: CASSYDRVAGNTEAFF. The CDR3 DNA follows: TGTGCCAGCAGCTATGACAGGGTGGCAGGGAACACTGAAGCTTTCTTT.

This clonotype was found many times. The rearrangement uses TRBV5-5 and TRBJ2-3; 7 bases map to TRBD1. Germline V gives CDR1 SGHKS, CDR2 YYEKEE (reference sequence). With V trimmed by 3 bases and J by 6 bases, 10 bases remained unmatched. The CDR3 totals 15 residues. CDR3 loop: CASSSFDRVPDTQYF. CDR3 in DNA: TGTGCCAGCAGCTCCTTCGACAGGGTACCCGATACGCAGTATTTT.

This clonotype was picked up many times. This rearrangement joins TRBV3-1 to TRBJ2-5, with D maybe TRBD1 (5 bases). In germline, CDR1 is LGHDT, CDR2 YNNKEL (reference sequence). CDR3 length: 15 amino acids. V lost 3 bases and J lost 5, with 16 bases in between. This chain's CDR3 is CASSHPRTPGETQYF. DNA of the CDR3: TGTGCCAGCAGCCACCCCCGGACACCAGGCGAGACCCAGTACTTC.

This clonotype was counted at least ten times. The chain couples TRBV11-2 to TRBJ1-4, with 11 bases matching TRBD1. Germline CDR1 reads SGHAT; CDR2 reads FQNNGV. The CDR3 is made up of 14 amino acids. V lost 5 bases to trimming and J lost 8 bases; unmatched junction nucleotides: 4. CDR3 amino acids: CASSRDRGREKLFF. The CDR3 DNA reads TGTGCCAGCAGCCGGGACAGGGGGAGAGAAAAACTGTTTTTT.

This clonotype has more than one count but fewer than ten. A clone one base away is much larger, so this may be a read error. CDR3 in DNA: TGTGCCAGCAGTTTAGGGGGCACAGACTATGGCTACACCTTC. As protein: CASSLGGTDYGYTF. The V and J genes are TRBV5-6 and TRBJ1-2; TRBD1 aligns across 7 bases. The junction had 7 bases not matched to a gene; V was cut back by 5 bases and J by 3 bases. The germline V gene encodes CDR1 SGHDT and CDR2 YYEEEE. The CDR3 loop spans 14 amino acids. Variable domain in full (rest from reference TRBV5-6 and TRBJ1-2): DAGVTQSPTHLIKTRGQQVTLRCSPKSGHDTVSWYQQALGQGPQFIFQYYEEEERQRGNFPDRFSGHQFPNYSSELNVNALLLGDSALYLCASSLGGTDYGYTFGSGTRLTVV.

In its sample, this clonotype was seen many times. This chain uses TRBV20-1 with TRBJ2-4; D gene ambiguous. This CDR3 comprises 14 residues. Per the germline V gene, CDR1 is DFQATT and CDR2 is SNEGSKA (reference sequence). V shed 0 bases and J shed 8 bases, with 14 bases lying between them. DNA for the CDR3: TGCAGTGCTAGAGATTCGGGTGGACGGGACATTCAGTACTTC. Protein: CSARDSGGRDIQYF.

Of note for this clonotype: A read error is possible here, since a much larger clone lies one base away. The CDR3 ends on some other residue instead of the conserved phenylalanine or tryptophan, so this is likely a read error. The V and J genes are TRBV20-1 and TRBJ2-5; 7 nucleotides match TRBD1. The V and J ends lost 6 bases and 0 bases, in that order; junction bases with no gene match: 7. Germline V gene data show CDR1 as DFQATT and CDR2 as SNEGSKA (reference sequence). There are 14 residues in the CDR3. CDR3 coding DNA: TGCAGTGCCCCGGGACAGACGTACCAAGAGACCCAGTACTCC. Its translation is CSAPGQTYQETQYS.

This clonotype qualifies as medium-sized. This rearrangement joins TRBV7-6 to TRBJ2-7; 10 nucleotides match TRBD2. The trim removed 4 bases at V and 0 bases at J, leaving 3 bases unmatched. This CDR3 is 15 amino acids long. Germline V gives CDR1 SGHVS, CDR2 FNYEAQ. The CDR3: CASSYLAGDSYEQYF. The CDR3 nucleotides are TGTGCCAGCAGCTACCTAGCGGGGGACTCCTACGAGCAGTACTTC.

This clonotype was seen a handful of times. The chain recombines TRBV10-3 with TRBJ2-5; 8 bases fit TRBD2. V was clipped by 6 bases and J by 5 bases; unmatched bases: 11. Per germline, CDR1 ENHRY and CDR2 SYGVKD. The CDR3 extends over 15 amino acids. The CDR3 nucleotides read TGTGCCATCAGGAAGGGACTAGACGTGGAGGAGACCCAGTACTTC. Translation gives CAIRKGLDVEETQYF.